This T cell receptor (beta chain) was profiled in a study of blood T cell repertoires in COVID-19. At the level of the study: The analysed material was cDNA or gDNA that came from T cells, B-cell-depleted T cells, or PBMCs.

TCRdb keeps only in-frame clones here, not all; method: immunoSEQ multiplex PCR. Of about 140,000 clones in the sample, 75% to 85% are singletons; the top ten hold roughly 10%. This CDR3 is 12 amino acids long. Germline V CDR1 and CDR2: MNHEY, SMNVEV (reference sequence). V was pared by 3 bases and J by 8 bases, with 7 bases between. Specimen: peripheral blood. The receptor comes from a man between 60 and 70 years old with active or convalescent COVID-19. This sequence joins TRBV27 and TRBJ1-4; D not resolved. In nucleotides, the CDR3 is TGTGCCAGCAGTTTGGAGGGAGAAAAACTGTTTTTT. Residues: CASSLEGEKLFF.